This T cell receptor beta chain came from a study of cytomegalovirus exposure and HLA in healthy donors. CDR1 and CDR2 (germline): SGDLS, YYNGEE. Trimming pared 4 bases from V and 1 base from J, leaving 14 bases between. The CDR3 is 15 residues long. 60 Vbeta and 13 Jbeta primers were used in PCR. Libraries were prepared by immunoSEQ multiplex PCR; TCRdb keeps only in-frame clonotypes and omits some of them. The sample has a few hundred thousand clones, about three quarters seen once. Overall study findings and caveats: Rates of TCR association differed by HLA locus in a later analysis, with DRB1 highest and HLA-C lowest. In most subjects, TCR beta sequences reportedly gave accurate predictions of HLA-A and HLA-B alleles.

This clone turned up a few times. Its specificity is unknown. The receptor comes from a man between 18 and 29 years old in good health and CMV-seronegative. This chain connects TRBV9 to TRBJ2-5, with D tentatively TRBD1 (8 bases). The sample taken for sequencing was PBMCs. CDR3 sequence (DNA): TGTGCCAGCAGCCGAAGCGGGACAGGCCAAGAGACCCAGTACTTC. Amino acid sequence: CASSRSGTGQETQYF.